This T cell receptor (beta chain) was captured by sequencing in a study of T cells in Graves' hyperthyroidism and ophthalmopathy (dated by TCRdb to about 2019). For context, the study as a whole: Peripheral blood samples were taken at initial diagnosis, before any treatment was given. To identify distinguishing TCR V-J signatures, a discovery cohort of around 98 patients was used, comprising 40 to 45 with Graves' ophthalmopathy and 57 with stable Graves' hyperthyroidism. Prospective prediction of ophthalmopathy was tested in an independent validation cohort of 18 to 20 hyperthyroidism patients and approximately 17 patients who later progressed to ophthalmopathy. For training and testing, the roughly 97 patients in the discovery cohort were randomly divided in a 7:3 ratio. The study also compared thyroid tissue and blood T-cell repertoires from more than five Graves' hyperthyroidism patients. After blood sampling, hyperthyroidism patients were treated with methimazole at a starting dose of 30 mg daily, and ophthalmopathy patients were treated with high-dose intravenous methylprednisolone. TCR Vbeta CDR3 sequencing of approximately 140 peripheral blood samples (approximately 44 ophthalmopathy, around 80 hyperthyroidism and approximately 17 progressor patients) is reported in the paper.

Amplification of TCR beta CDR3 regions was carried out from RNA transcripts. For the first round of RT-PCR on the TCR CDR3, the HTBI primer set was used together with the Qiagen OneStep RT-PCR kit. Libraries were constructed in a second round of multiplex PCR, after which size selection and purification were carried out. Paired-end sequencing of the libraries was performed with 100 bp reads on an Illumina HiSeq2000. The published analysis was carried out like this. SOAPnuke was used to process the raw data, throwing out any read that contained adapters or uncalled bases, had a mean Phred below 15, or lacked an exact constant-primer or identifier match. COPE v1.2.5 was used to merge high-quality paired reads, and clonotypes were defined as unique nucleotide sequences. MiTCR v1.1 was used to align clonotypes to the IMGT TRBV, TRBD and TRBJ reference segments. The analysis included only V-J combinations with a frequency above 0.0001, which together covered about 99% of the repertoires. The TCS score was defined as the ratio of F50 (clonal expansion) to E x V (chaos), calculated using BLOSUM62-based TCRdist between CDR3 peptides within each V-J. Welch's t-statistics and random forest reduced fewer than 600 V-J features to fewer than 15, which were used in a naive Bayes classifier (R e1071). TCRdb cleaned the public reads at Q25 with fastp, built clones with MiXCR and kept in-frame beta chains. Here each entry gathers all rows of one CDR3 protein and keeps the most common genes and DNA. Clone size and V and J calls follow TCRdb, not the original study. Counted in this sample were under 450,000 distinct CDR3 sequences; about 18% of them appeared once. The leading ten clones occupy almost 35% of the sample.

The hyperthyroidism patients were between 18 and 65 years old and newly diagnosed, with a disease duration of less than 2 months. Patients with uncontrolled infections, other autoimmune diseases, pregnancy or lactation were excluded. Diagnoses were based on clinical symptoms, serum thyroxine and TRAb, thyroid ultrasound and orbital computed tomography. For progressor patients, blood was drawn at the first diagnosis of hyperthyroidism, before any ophthalmopathy symptoms had appeared. PBMCs were isolated from about 10 ml of fresh peripheral blood by Ficoll-Paque density gradient centrifugation. Patients classed as progressors first received a Graves' hyperthyroidism diagnosis and then went on to develop ophthalmopathy during follow-up. Total RNA was extracted with Trizol reagent, and quality was checked on an Agilent 2100 Bioanalyzer. The sample holds many counts of this clonotype. The target of this receptor is not known. The input lacks base qualities; no much larger clone sits a single base away.

The paper's findings and limits, for the study overall: Most expanded thyroid clonotypes (frequency above 0.001) were also detected in blood, a finding suggesting that blood repertoires may reflect thyroid immune responses. Sample size was not statistically predetermined, and investigators were not blinded to group allocation. In validation, the model predicted progression to ophthalmopathy with 60% to 71% sensitivity and about 72% specificity, a median of approximately 6.5 months before onset. In cross-validation, a model built on a 13 V-J signature told ophthalmopathy apart from stable hyperthyroidism with less than 90% sensitivity and about 81% specificity, and in testing the same model reached 80%/75%.

The sequenced sample was blood. The sequence was collected from a woman aged 25 to 39 with Graves' hyperthyroidism that later progressed to Graves' ophthalmopathy.

The CDR3 is CASSEGGADTEAFF. DNA sequence: TGTGCCAGCAGTGAAGGAGGGGCCGACACTGAAGCTTTCTTT. Recombination joined TRBV2 with TRBJ1-1; matching of 5 bases hints at TRBD1 as the D gene. Based on the germline V gene, the CDR1 and CDR2 sequences are SNHLY and FYNNEI. The CDR3 starts with the cysteine, ends with the phenylalanine, and has 14 residues. Of all the DNA, just the CDR3 is kept, 42 bases in frame from base 1. V is cut by 1 base and J by 3 bases, and the space between the germline ends is 9 bases.